This T cell receptor beta chain comes out of a study of T cell clonality in common variable immunodeficiency. This clone has ten or more counts. The read finishes 3 residues shy of the CDR3 end, and the germline J gene is used to complete it. Germline V gene sequence: CDR1 SGHTA, CDR2 FQGNSA. CDR3 length equals 15 residues. Trimming took off 6 bases at V and 0 bases at J, with 9 bases between the two ends. Control and CVID samples contributed equal amounts of genomic DNA. Data came from immunoSEQ multiplex PCR; TCRdb stores just in-frame clones and leaves some out. The table records tens of thousands of clones without singletons, the ten largest covering 5.4%.

The sequence was collected from a person between 18 and 75 years old in good health. The genes are TRBV7-2 and TRBJ2-6, with a weak D call TRBD2 (6 bases). Sample: peripheral blood mononuclear cells. The part of the CDR3 DNA that was read is TGTGCCAGCAGATCGGGGGACTCTGGGGCCAACGTC. This translates into CASRSGDSGANV. The whole CDR3 sequence is CASRSGDSGANVLTF.